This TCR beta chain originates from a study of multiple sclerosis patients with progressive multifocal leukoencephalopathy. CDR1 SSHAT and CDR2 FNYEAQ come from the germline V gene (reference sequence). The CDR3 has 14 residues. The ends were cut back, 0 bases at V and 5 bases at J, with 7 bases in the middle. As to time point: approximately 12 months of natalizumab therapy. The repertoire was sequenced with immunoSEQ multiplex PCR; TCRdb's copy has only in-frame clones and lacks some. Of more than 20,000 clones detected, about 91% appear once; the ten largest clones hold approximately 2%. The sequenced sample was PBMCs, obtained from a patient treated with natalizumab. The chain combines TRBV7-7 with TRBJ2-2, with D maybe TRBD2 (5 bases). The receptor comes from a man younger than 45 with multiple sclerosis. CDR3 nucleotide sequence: TGTGCCAGCAGCTTAGCGGAGCGGACCGGGGAGCTGTTTTTT. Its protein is CASSLAERTGELFF. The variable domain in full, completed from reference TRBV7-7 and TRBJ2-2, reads GAGVSQSPRYKVTKRGQDVTLRCDPISSHATLYWYQQALGQGPEFLTYFNYEAQPDKSGLPSDRFSAERPEGSISTLTIQRTEQRDSAMYRCASSLAERTGELFFGEGSRLTVL.